This T cell receptor (beta chain) was sequenced in a study of blood T cell repertoires in COVID-19. Study-level information: Samples of COVID-19 (acute and convalescent) were obtained from the United States, Italy and Spain.

Sequenced by immunoSEQ multiplex PCR; TCRdb stores in-frame clones only, minus some. The table includes around 310,000 clones, around 90% detected once. Sequenced: peripheral blood. This clonotype was obtained from a woman aged 40 to 49 with COVID-19, enrolled during active disease.

The CDR3 coding sequence is TGTGCCAGCAGTGAGGGACACCCTAGGGATGAGCAGTTCTTC. This translates into CASSEGHPRDEQFF. The genes are TRBV6-2 or TRBV6-3 and TRBJ2-1; TRBD1 might be the D (6 bases). Trimming cost V 5 bases and J 8 bases, with 16 bases left between them. This CDR3 contains 14 residues. The germline V gene has CDR1 MNHEY and CDR2 SVGEGT.